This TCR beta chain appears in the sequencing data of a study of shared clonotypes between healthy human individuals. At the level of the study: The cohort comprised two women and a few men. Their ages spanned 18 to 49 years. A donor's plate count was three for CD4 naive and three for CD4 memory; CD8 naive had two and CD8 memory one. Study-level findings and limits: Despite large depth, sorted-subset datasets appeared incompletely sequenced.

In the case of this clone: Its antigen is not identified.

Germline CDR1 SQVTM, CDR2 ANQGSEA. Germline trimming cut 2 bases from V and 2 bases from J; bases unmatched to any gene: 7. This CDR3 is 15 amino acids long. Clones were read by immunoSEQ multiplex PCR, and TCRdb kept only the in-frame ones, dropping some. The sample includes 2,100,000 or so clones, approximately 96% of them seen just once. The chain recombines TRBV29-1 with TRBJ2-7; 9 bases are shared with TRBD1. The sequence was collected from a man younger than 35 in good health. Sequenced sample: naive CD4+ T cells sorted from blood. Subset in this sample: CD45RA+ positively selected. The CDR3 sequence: CSVESGQGTTYEQYF. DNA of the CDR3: TGCAGCGTTGAATCGGGACAGGGAACTACCTACGAGCAGTACTTC.